Reported below is one T cell receptor (beta chain). No antigen is known for it. No qualities accompany the bases; no much larger clone lies one base away. This entry is derived from a study of OX40 agonist ivuxolimab in advanced cancers. Context from the whole study: Ivuxolimab, which targeted the costimulatory receptor OX40 (CD134), was an agonistic, fully human IgG2 monoclonal antibody. Among the approximately 54 dose-escalation patients, about 20 had hepatocellular carcinoma, roughly 15 melanoma, 9 renal cell carcinoma and 9 head and neck cancer. Three dose-escalation patients achieved partial responses, one with hepatocellular carcinoma and two with cutaneous melanoma. Patients were allowed to have had prior anti-PD-1, anti-PD-L1 or anti-CTLA-4 therapy, and approximately 43% of the dose-escalation patients had previously received checkpoint inhibitors. Intravenous ivuxolimab was administered to patients every 2 weeks at six dose levels: 0.01, 0.1, 0.3, 1.5, 3 and 10 mg/kg. Peripheral TCRbeta sequencing was intended to test whether TCR sequence diversity was altered and clonal T-cell expansion was caused by ivuxolimab. The dose-escalation cohort was almost 85% male with a mean age of about 65 years, ranging from 23 to 79. The paper covers the monotherapy dose-escalation part of the phase I ivuxolimab trial, which included N of about 56 patients.

To sequence the TCRbeta CDR3 region, genomic DNA was isolated from the sorted cells. TCRbeta CDR3 regions were sequenced using the immunoSEQ Assay. This immuneACCESS table, as held by TCRdb, lists in-frame sequences with V and J called but not all clones. Of the missing ones, under half trace to an unresolved V gene in checked studies; the others have no known cause. The sample table lists roughly 150,000 clones, 85% to 95% of them with a count of one. Together, the top ten hold about 0.31% of the sample. Measured from the cysteine to the phenylalanine, the CDR3 is 14 residues long. Only the CDR3 DNA is retained, 42 bases long and in frame from the first base. CDR1 is given as ENHRY and CDR2 as SYGVKD, both from the germline V gene. Trimming leaves V shorter by 2 bases and J shorter by 7 bases, with the junction holding 2 bases beyond the gene matches. General study outcomes and caveats: Low levels of normalized T-cell clonal expansion were also shown by some nonresponding patients. The antigen specificity of the clonally expanded peripheral T cells was not determined. After ivuxolimab, CD8+ T cells had more expanded clones than CD4+ T cells on average. In the 0.1-3.0 mg/kg groups, partial responders were among the patients with the lowest normalized peripheral clonal expansion, particularly in CD8+ T cells. At doses of 0.1 to 3.0 mg/kg, clonal expansion of both CD4+ and CD8+ T cells in blood was seen between baseline and week 6.

The trial excluded patients who had a history of autoimmune disease or were on systemic immunosuppression. Peripheral blood for TCR sequencing was collected from all dose cohorts at baseline, on cycle 4 day 1, and on cycle 7 day 1. The samples were taken from a phase I, first-in-human, multicenter, open-label dose-escalation trial of ivuxolimab. The trial enrolled adults with locally advanced or metastatic head and neck squamous cell, hepatocellular, melanoma or renal cell carcinoma. Before TCR sequencing, CD4+ T cells and CD8+ T cells were sorted from peripheral blood as separate populations. Sequenced material: CD4+ or CD8+ T cells sorted from blood, taken in a trial of the OX40 agonist ivuxolimab. The source is an adult with an advanced solid tumor such as melanoma, head and neck, liver or kidney cancer. This sequence uses TRBV10-3 and TRBJ1-6, and TRBD1 aligns with 7 junction nucleotides. The sequence in DNA is TGTGCCATCAGTGAGGACAGGGCCAATTCACCCCTCCACTTT. Its amino acids are CAISEDRANSPLHF.